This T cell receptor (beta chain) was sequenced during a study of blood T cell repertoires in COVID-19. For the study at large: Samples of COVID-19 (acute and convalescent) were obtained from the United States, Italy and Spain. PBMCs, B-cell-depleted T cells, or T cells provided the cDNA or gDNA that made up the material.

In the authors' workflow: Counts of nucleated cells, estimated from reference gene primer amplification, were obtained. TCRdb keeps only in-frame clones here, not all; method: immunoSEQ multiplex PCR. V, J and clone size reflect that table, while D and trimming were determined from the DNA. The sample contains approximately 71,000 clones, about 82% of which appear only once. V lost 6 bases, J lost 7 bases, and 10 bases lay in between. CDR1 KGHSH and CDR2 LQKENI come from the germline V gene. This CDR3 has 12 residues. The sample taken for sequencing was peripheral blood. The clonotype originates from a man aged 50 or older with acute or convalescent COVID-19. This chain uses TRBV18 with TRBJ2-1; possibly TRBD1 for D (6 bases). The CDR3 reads CASSLTGNEQFF. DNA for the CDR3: TGTGCCAGCTCCCTCACAGGGAATGAGCAGTTCTTC.